A few counts support the clone carrying this TCR beta chain. The sample belongs to a study of identical twins. Trimming left V 2 bases short and J 5 bases short, with 15 bases between. The CDR3 consists of 15 residues. TCRdb fed the 5' RACE reads into MiXCR, producing one record per CDR3 protein. The sample lists a few hundred thousand distinct CDR3 sequences; about 9% were seen once. This chain connects TRBV12-3 or TRBV12-4 to TRBJ2-5, with D perhaps given as TRBD1 or TRBD2 (5 bases each). The source of this sequence is a woman in her forties or fifties in good health. The sequencing input was naive T cells sorted from blood. The CDR3 spells CASSLIGVGVETQYF. In DNA, the CDR3 is TGTGCCAGCAGTTTAATCGGGGTGGGGGTCGAGACCCAGTACTTC.